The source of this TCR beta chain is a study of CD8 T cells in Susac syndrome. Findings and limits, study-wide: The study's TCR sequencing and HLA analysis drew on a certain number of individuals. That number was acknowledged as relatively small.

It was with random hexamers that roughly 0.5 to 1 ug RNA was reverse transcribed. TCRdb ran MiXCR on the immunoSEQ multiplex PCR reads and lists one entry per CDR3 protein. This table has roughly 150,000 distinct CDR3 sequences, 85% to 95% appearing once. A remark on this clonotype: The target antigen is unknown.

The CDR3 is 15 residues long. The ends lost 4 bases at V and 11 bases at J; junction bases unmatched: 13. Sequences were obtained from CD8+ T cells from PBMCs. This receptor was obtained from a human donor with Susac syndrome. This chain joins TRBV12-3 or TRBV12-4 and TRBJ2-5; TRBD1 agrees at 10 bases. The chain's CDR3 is CASSSRDRGRDSQYF. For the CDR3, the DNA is TGTGCCAGCAGTTCAAGGGACAGGGGCCGAGATTCGCAGTACTTC.